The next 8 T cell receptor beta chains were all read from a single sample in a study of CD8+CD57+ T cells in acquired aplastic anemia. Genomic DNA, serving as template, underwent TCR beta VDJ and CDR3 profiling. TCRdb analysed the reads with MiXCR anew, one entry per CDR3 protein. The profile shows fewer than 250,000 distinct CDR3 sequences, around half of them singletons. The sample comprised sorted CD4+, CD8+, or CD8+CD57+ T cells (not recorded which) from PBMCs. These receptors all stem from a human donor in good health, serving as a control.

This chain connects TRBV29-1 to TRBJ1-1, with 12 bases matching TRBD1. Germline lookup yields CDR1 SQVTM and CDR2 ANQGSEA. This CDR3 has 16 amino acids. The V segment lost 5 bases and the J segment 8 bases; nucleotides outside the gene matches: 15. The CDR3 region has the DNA TGCAGCGTTCAAACCCCGAAGGCCGGGACAGGGGGCGAAGCTTTCTTT. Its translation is CSVQTPKAGTGGEAFF.

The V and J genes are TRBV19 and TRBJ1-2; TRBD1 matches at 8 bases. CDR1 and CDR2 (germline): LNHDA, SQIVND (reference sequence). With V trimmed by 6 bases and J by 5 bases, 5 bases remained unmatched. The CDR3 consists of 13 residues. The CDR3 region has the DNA TGTGCCAGTAGCCAGACAGGGGTTTATGGCTACACCTTC. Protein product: CASSQTGVYGYTF. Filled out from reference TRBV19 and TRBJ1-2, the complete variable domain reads DGGITQSPKYLFRKEGQNVTLSCEQNLNHDAMYWYRQDPGQGLRLIYYSQIVNDFQKGDIAEGYSVSREKKESFPLTVTSAQKNPTAFYLCASSQTGVYGYTFGSGTRLTVV.

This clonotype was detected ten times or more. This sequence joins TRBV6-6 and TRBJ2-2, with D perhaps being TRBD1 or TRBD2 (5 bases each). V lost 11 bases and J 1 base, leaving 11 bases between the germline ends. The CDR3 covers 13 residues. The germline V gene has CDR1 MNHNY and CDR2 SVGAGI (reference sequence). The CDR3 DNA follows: TGTGCCCATGGGACGAGGAACACCGGGGAGCTGTTTTTT. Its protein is CAHGTRNTGELFF.

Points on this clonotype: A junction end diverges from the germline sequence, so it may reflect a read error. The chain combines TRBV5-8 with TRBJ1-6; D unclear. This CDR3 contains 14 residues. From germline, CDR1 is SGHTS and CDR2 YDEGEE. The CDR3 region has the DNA TGTGCCAGCAGCTTGAATAGTGGAAATTCACCCCCCCACTTT. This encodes CASSLNSGNSPPHF.

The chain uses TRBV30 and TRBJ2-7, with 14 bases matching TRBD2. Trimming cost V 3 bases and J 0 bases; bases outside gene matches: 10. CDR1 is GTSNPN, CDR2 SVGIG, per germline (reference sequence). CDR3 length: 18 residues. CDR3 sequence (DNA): TGTGCCTGGAGAGAGACGACTAGCGGGGGGGCTTACTCCTACGAGCAGTACTTC. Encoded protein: CAWRETTSGGAYSYEQYF.

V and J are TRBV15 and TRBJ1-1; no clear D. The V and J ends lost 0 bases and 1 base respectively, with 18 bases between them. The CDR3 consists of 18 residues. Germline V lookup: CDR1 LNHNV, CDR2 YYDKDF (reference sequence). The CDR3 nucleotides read TGTGCCACCAGCAGAGATACGGCACGTTGGGATGCGAACACTGAAGCTTTCTTT. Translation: CATSRDTARWDANTEAFF.

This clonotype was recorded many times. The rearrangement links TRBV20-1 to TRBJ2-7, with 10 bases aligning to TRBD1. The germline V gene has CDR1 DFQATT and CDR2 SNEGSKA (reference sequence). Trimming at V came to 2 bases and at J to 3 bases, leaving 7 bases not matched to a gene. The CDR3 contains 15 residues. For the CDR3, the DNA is TGCAGTGCTAGACCCGGGACAGGGGAACTCTACGAGCAGTACTTC. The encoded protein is CSARPGTGELYEQYF.

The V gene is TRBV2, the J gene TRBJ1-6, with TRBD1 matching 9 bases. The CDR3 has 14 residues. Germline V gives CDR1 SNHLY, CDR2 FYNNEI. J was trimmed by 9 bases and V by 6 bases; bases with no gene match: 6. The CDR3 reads CASRPGQGGSPLHF. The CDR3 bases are TGTGCCAGCAGGCCGGGACAGGGAGGTTCACCCCTCCACTTT.